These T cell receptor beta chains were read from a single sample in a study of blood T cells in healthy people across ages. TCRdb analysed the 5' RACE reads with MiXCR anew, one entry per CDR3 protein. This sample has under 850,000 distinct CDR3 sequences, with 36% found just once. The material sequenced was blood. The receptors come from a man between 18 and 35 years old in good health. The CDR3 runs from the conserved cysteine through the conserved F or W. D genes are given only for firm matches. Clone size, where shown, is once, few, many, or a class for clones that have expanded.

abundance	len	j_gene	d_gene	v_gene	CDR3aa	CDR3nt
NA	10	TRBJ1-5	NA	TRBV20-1	CSAGGQPQHF	TGCAGTGCCGGGGGTCAGCCCCAGCATTTT
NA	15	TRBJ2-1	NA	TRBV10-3	CAVSESGGIDNEQFF	TGTGCCGTCAGTGAATCGGGGGGCATCGACAATGAGCAGTTCTTC
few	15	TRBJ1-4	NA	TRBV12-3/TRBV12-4	CASSRARVVVGKLFF	TGTGCCAGCAGCCGCGCACGGGTTGTGGTAGGGAAACTGTTTTTT
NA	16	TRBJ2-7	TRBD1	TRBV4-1	CASSLTGQGTYNEQYF	TGCGCCAGCAGCCTTACGGGACAGGGGACTTACAATGAGCAGTACTTC
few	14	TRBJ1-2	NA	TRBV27	CASRGLGRNYGYTF	TGTGCCAGCAGAGGATTGGGCAGAAACTATGGCTACACCTTC
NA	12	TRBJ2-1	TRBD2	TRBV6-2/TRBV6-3	CASSTGLGEQFF	TGTGCCAGCAGTACCGGACTAGGTGAGCAGTTCTTC
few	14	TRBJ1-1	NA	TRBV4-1	CASSQGAGNTEAFF	TGCGCCAGCAGCCAGGGTGCTGGGAACACTGAAGCTTTCTTT
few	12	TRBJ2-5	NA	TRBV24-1	CATSDVPETQYF	TGTGCCACCAGTGATGTCCCAGAGACCCAGTACTTC
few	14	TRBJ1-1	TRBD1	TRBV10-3	CAISGQGVNTEAFF	TGTGCCATCAGTGGCCAGGGGGTAAACACTGAAGCTTTCTTT
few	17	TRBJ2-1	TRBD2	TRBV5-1	CASSDRLAGAHSNEQFF	TGCGCCAGCAGCGATCGACTAGCGGGGGCCCATTCCAATGAGCAGTTCTTC
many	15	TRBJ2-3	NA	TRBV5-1	CASSLWGSSTDTQYF	TGCGCCAGCAGCTTGTGGGGGTCTAGCACAGATACGCAGTATTTT
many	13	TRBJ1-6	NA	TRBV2	CASRATENSPLHF	TGTGCCAGCAGGGCGACGGAGAATTCACCCCTCCACTTT
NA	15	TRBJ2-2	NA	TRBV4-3	CASSQDLPDTGELFF	TGCGCCAGCAGCCAAGATCTGCCGGACACCGGGGAGCTGTTTTTT
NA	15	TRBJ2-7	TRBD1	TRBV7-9	CASSLARQGAYEQYF	TGTGCCAGCAGCTTAGCGCGCCAGGGGGCTTACGAGCAGTACTTC
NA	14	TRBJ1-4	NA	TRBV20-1	CSTMSGGRNEKLFF	TGCAGTACGATGTCTGGGGGACGAAATGAAAAACTGTTTTTT
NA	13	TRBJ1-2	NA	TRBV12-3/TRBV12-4	CASSYGPIEGYTF	TGTGCCAGCAGTTACGGACCGATAGAGGGCTACACCTTC
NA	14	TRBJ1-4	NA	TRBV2	CASRLQVGGEKLFF	TGTGCCAGCAGGCTACAGGTTGGGGGGGAAAAACTGTTTTTT
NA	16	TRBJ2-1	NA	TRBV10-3	CAISDPDGRRYNEQFF	TGTGCCATCAGTGACCCCGACGGGCGCCGGTACAATGAGCAGTTCTTC
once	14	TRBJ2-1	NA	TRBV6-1	CASKELGSDHEQFF	TGTGCCAGCAAGGAGCTAGGCAGCGATCATGAGCAGTTCTTC
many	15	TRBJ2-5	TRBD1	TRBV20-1	CSASTGGTVQETQYF	TGCAGTGCAAGCACAGGGGGGACGGTCCAAGAGACCCAGTACTTC
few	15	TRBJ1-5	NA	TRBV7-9	CASSLGPTGNQPQHF	TGTGCCAGCAGCTTAGGCCCCACGGGGAATCAGCCCCAGCATTTT
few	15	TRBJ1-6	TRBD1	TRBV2	CASKQGSSYNSPLHF	TGTGCCAGCAAACAGGGGAGCTCCTATAATTCACCCCTCCACTTT